Listed here are 3 T cell receptor beta chains from one sample, sequenced in a study of neurological immune-mediated disorders. Time point reported: technical triplicate 3. TCRdb reprocessed the 5' RACE reads with MiXCR, giving one entry per CDR3 protein. The sample shows nearly 45,000 distinct CDR3 sequences, 20% to 25% of them seen only once. The sequenced sample consisted of PBMCs. The receptors stem from a man aged 55 to 70 with HTLV-1-associated myelopathy (HAM/TSP).

V gene TRBV9 combines with J gene TRBJ1-1, with D unclear. The CDR3 covers 13 residues. Trimming stripped 3 bases from V and 5 bases from J, with 11 bases between. The germline V gene has CDR1 SGDLS and CDR2 YYNGEE. The CDR3 is CASSGQRSTEAFF. In DNA form, the CDR3 reads TGTGCCAGCAGCGGACAACGGAGTACTGAAGCTTTCTTT.

This clonotype was recorded at least ten times. The genes are TRBV4-2 and TRBJ2-1, with no clear D. Trimming removed 0 bases from V and 9 bases from J, with 15 bases in between. The germline V gene encodes CDR1 LGHNA and CDR2 YNFKEQ. The CDR3 consists of 15 residues. CDR3 DNA sequence: TGTGCCAGCAGCCAAGAACCATTGGCGGTCAGTGAGCAGTTCTTC. It encodes CASSQEPLAVSEQFF.

The rearrangement links TRBV18 to TRBJ2-7, with D perhaps matching TRBD2 (6 bases). With 6 bases removed from V and 3 bases from J, the gap between germline ends came to 18 bases. Germline CDR1 and CDR2: KGHSH and LQKENI. The CDR3 totals 15 residues. CDR3 amino acids: CASSTGGGAYYEQYF. The CDR3 DNA follows: TGTGCCAGCTCCACCGGTGGAGGGGCCTACTACGAGCAGTACTTC.